This T cell receptor beta chain was captured by sequencing in a study of cytomegalovirus exposure and HLA in healthy donors. Study conclusions and caveats: Cytomegalovirus status was reportedly diagnosed by the classifier with high specificity and sensitivity. Rarity held for most TCR sequences, but there were some public TCRs that occurred in many donors.

This CDR3 region has 14 residues. Trimming left V 1 base short and J 1 base short, with 5 bases between. Germline-derived CDR1 and CDR2 are SGHAT and FQNNGV. Healthy bone marrow donors made up the donor group. PCR was performed using 60 Vbeta and 13 Jbeta primers. The assay was immunoSEQ multiplex PCR, and TCRdb's table has in-frame clones only and misses some. In the table there are 60,000 to 70,000 clones, 60% to 80% of which are singletons. Concerning this clone: Its target is not known.

The V gene is TRBV11-2, the J gene TRBJ1-5, with D unclear. This TCR came from a man in his sixties in good health and CMV-seropositive. The specimen was PBMCs. The CDR3 is CASSLAQSNQPQHF. In DNA, the CDR3 is TGTGCCAGCAGCTTAGCGCAGAGCAATCAGCCCCAGCATTTT.